The following is a TCR beta chain sequence with its context. This sample was included in a study of blood T cell repertoires in COVID-19. Study background: The study drew acute and convalescent COVID-19 samples from the United States, Italy and Spain. The cDNA or gDNA used as material had been derived from T cells, B-cell-depleted T cells, or PBMCs.

The germline V gene encodes CDR1 MRHNA and CDR2 SNTAGT. V trimming: 6 bases; J trimming: 2 bases; junction bases outside the gene matches: 3. The CDR3 consists of 14 residues. The authors' processing: Estimated nucleated cell counts came from reference gene primer amplification. The method was immunoSEQ multiplex PCR; TCRdb's version includes in-frame clones alone and lacks a portion of them. Clone size and the V and J calls come from that table; the DNA yielded D and trimming. The table has 200,000 to 250,000 clones, around 90% seen once. The J gene is TRBJ2-2, the V gene TRBV6-4, with 7 bases that match TRBD1. The sequencing sample was made of peripheral blood. The source is a man aged 60-69 years who had recovered from COVID-19. In nucleotides, the CDR3 is TGTGCCAGCAGCGGGACAGCTAACACCGGGGAGCTGTTTTTT. Protein product: CASSGTANTGELFF.